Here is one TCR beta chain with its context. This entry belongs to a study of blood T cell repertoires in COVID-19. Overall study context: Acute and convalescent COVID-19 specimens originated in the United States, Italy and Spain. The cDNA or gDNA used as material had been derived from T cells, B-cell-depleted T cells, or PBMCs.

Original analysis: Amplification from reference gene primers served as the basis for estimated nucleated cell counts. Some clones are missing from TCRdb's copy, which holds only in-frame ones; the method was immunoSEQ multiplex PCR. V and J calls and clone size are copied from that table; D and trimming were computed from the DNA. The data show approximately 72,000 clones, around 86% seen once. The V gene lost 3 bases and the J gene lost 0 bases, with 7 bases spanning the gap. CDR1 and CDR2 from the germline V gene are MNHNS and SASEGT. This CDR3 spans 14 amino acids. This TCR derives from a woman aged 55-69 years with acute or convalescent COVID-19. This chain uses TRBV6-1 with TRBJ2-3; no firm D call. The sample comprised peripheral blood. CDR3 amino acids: CASSESWSTDTQYF. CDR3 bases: TGTGCCAGCAGTGAGAGTTGGAGCACAGATACGCAGTATTTT.